The present TCR beta chain was sequenced within a study of tumor and adjacent non-tumor tissue in lung cancer (dated by TCRdb to about 2018). Concerning the study at large: Of the cohort, about a dozen patients had adenocarcinoma, 2 had squamous cell carcinoma and 1 had small cell lung cancer. Ages among the roughly 15 patients ranged from about 30 to 85 years, there were approximately ten men and 5 women, and disease was at TNM stage I to III. A total of 95 million to 150 million productive TCRbeta reads were generated by sequencing, corresponding to an average of about 4.17 million reads per sample. Using bulk TCRbeta repertoires from roughly 14 lung cancer patients, the study set lung tumor tissue side by side with matched distant non-tumor lung tissue. Around 30 paired specimens, one tumor and one normal lung sample per patient, were profiled by TCRbeta CDR3 sequencing. Summary of the overall study and its limitations: TCR diversity (inverse Simpson) was significantly higher in tumor than in normal lung tissue (approximately 440 vs 150, P = 0.0075, Mann-Whitney U test). Peripheral blood was not sequenced, so blood TCRbeta repertoires in these lung cancer patients were not examined. A significantly larger cumulative share of the repertoire was made up by the top 100 clones in normal lung than in tumor tissue. With only roughly 14 patients in the cohort, the authors noted that larger samples and more detailed clinical data are needed. Neither the sequencing platform nor unique molecular identifiers are named or mentioned anywhere in the methods. TCR diversity was significantly higher in younger patients, and higher tumor TCR diversity was associated with shorter overall and disease-free survival.

Regarding this clonotype: Its cognate antigen has yet to be identified. At one end the junction does not follow the germline gene, possibly because of a read error.

The CDR3 spans 16 residues, from the cysteine through the phenylalanine. Only the CDR3 DNA is retained, 48 bases long and in frame from the first base. Libraries were made using multiplex PCR. Instrument used: Illumina HiSeq 2500. Following protocols modified from ARM-PCR, the researchers constructed TCRbeta libraries through three rounds of nested PCR with primers (Table S4). PCR products of 200-500 bp were gel-excised and purified with the QIAquick gel extraction kit before sequencing. Concerning the study's data processing: Reads were cleaned using Trimmomatic, were merged into complete CDR3 sequences using FLASH, and were assigned to V(D)J germline segments using MiTCR. VDJtools was used to compute clonal diversity as the inverse Simpson's index. Productive reads were defined as in-frame sequences without a premature stop codon. TCRdb handled the public reads itself, with Q25 trimming in fastp and clone calling in MiXCR, and kept productive beta chains. Under each unique CDR3 protein, matching rows form one entry showing the most common genes and DNA. TCRdb, not the authors, supplied the V and J calls. The sample has about 70,000 distinct CDR3 sequences on record, around 73% of them singletons. The ten largest clones take up about 28% of the sample.

RNA was isolated from bulk, unsorted tissue, and RNA quality was assessed with a NanoDrop ND-1000 and an Agilent 2100. All donors had newly diagnosed lung cancer, had not received prior chemotherapy, and were admitted for thoracic surgery in China between August and November 2014. Anyone who had undergone radiotherapy or chemotherapy before, or who had another cancer at the same time, was left out of the study. Surgical tissue pieces of about 1-2.3 cm3 were preserved in RNAlater solution and were kept at -80 degrees C until use. The TCR was taken from a man aged 55 to 70 with non-small cell lung cancer. The sample taken for sequencing was lung tumor tissue. Recombination connected TRBV6-7 to TRBJ2-3, with TRBD2 identical over 10 junction bases. TRBV6-7 is labeled an ORF, and its function is uncertain. The DNA sequence is TGCGCCAGCAGTTATACGAGCGGGAGGGCGGCAAATACGCAGTATTTT. Its protein reads: CASSYTSGRAANTQYF.